Presented here are 32 T cell receptor beta chains from one specimen sequenced in a study of T cells in Graves' hyperthyroidism and ophthalmopathy. The CDR3 regions of TCR beta were amplified from RNA transcripts. A set of HTBI primers served as the primers for a first-round RT-PCR of the TCR CDR3. Using its own MiXCR run on the multiplex PCR reads, TCRdb lists one record per CDR3 protein. The sample includes approximately 400,000 distinct CDR3 sequences, about 14% seen only once; the top ten take around 20%. Sequencing was carried out using blood. These receptor sequences come from a man aged 25-45 years with Graves' hyperthyroidism that later progressed to Graves' ophthalmopathy.

This clonotype was detected only a few times. This chain joins TRBV2 and TRBJ2-7; D unresolved. The CDR3 is made up of 13 amino acids. Germline-derived CDR1 and CDR2 are SNHLY and FYNNEI. The V end was cut by 2 bases, the J end by 2 bases, with 7 bases between. CDR3 coding DNA: TGTGCCAGCAGTGAAAATTTTCCCTACGAGCAGTACTTC. Amino acids: CASSENFPYEQYF.

The chain carries TRBV9 and TRBJ2-5, with D perhaps given as TRBD1 or TRBD2 (5 bases each). Per the germline V gene, CDR1 is SGDLS and CDR2 is YYNGEE. V was clipped by 4 bases and J by 1 base, with 14 bases between them. This CDR3 spans 15 amino acids. The CDR3 DNA reads as TGTGCCAGCAGCCCGATTTGGGACCGCCAAGAGACCCAGTACTTC. Amino acid sequence: CASSPIWDRQETQYF.

This clonotype was counted between two and nine times. The chain combines TRBV4-2 with TRBJ1-1; D is unclear. This CDR3 has 15 amino acids. V lost 0 bases, J lost 0 bases, and 8 bases lay in between. Per the germline V gene, CDR1 is LGHNA and CDR2 is YNFKEQ. For the CDR3, the DNA is TGTGCCAGCAGCCAAGACGGGTCCTTGAACACTGAAGCTTTCTTT. The encoded protein is CASSQDGSLNTEAFF.

This clonotype was recorded many times. The CDR3 DNA is TGTGCCAGCAGCTTGAACCGTGGGCAAGAGACCCAGTACTTC. Amino acid sequence: CASSLNRGQETQYF. The chain has TRBV5-6 and TRBJ2-5; D not certain. In germline, CDR1 is SGHDT, CDR2 YYEEEE. The length of the CDR3 is 14 residues. V shed 1 base and J shed 2 bases, with 9 bases lying between them.

The sample holds a few counts of this clonotype. This chain connects TRBV18 to TRBJ2-1; 8 bases align to TRBD1. Germline V gene sequence: CDR1 KGHSH, CDR2 LQKENI. V gave up 6 bases and J gave up 1 base; unmatched junction bases: 8. The CDR3 spans 16 residues. The DNA for the CDR3 is TGTGCCAGCTCGACCGACAGGGGAGGTTCCTACAATGAGCAGTTCTTC. Translation: CASSTDRGGSYNEQFF.

In its sample, this clonotype was seen a few times. V usage is TRBV13 and J usage is TRBJ2-7; no firm D call. The V and J ends lost 4 bases and 2 bases respectively, with 12 bases between them. The CDR3 is made up of 14 amino acids. Germline CDR1 reads PRHDT; CDR2 reads FYEKMQ (reference sequence). The CDR3 sequence: CASSSPYVAYEQYF. The CDR3 region has the DNA TGTGCCAGCAGCTCCCCATACGTCGCCTACGAGCAGTACTTC.

This clonotype was detected ten times or more. This chain joins TRBV28 and TRBJ2-7, with a weak D call TRBD1 (5 bases). Trimming took off 8 bases at V and 4 bases at J, with 12 bases between the two ends. This CDR3 has 12 residues. In germline, CDR1 is MDHEN, CDR2 SYDVKM. The CDR3: CASAPGKYEQYF. CDR3 bases: TGTGCCAGCGCCCCAGGGAAGTACGAGCAGTACTTC.

This clonotype was seen only a few times. One junction end does not reproduce the germline sequence, and a read error may be involved. The rearrangement uses TRBV27 and TRBJ1-4; D is ambiguous. The CDR3 is 14 residues long. In germline, CDR1 is MNHEY, CDR2 SMNVEV (reference sequence). For the CDR3, the DNA is TGTGCCAGCAGCTTATCCCTTTTTGCGGAAAAACTGTTTTTT. Residues: CASSLSLFAEKLFF.

This clonotype was picked up many times. The chain couples TRBV12-3 or TRBV12-4 to TRBJ1-6, with a weak D call TRBD1 (6 bases). CDR3 length equals 14 residues. Trimming left V 6 bases short and J 5 bases short, with 11 bases between. The CDR3 is CASSGTKNNSPLHF. CDR3 sequence (DNA): TGTGCCAGCAGCGGGACAAAAAATAATTCACCCCTCCACTTT.

This clonotype was counted ten times or more. The chain joins TRBV19 to TRBJ2-7; D could derive from TRBD1 or TRBD2 (5 bases each). The CDR3 is 13 residues long. From germline, CDR1 is LNHDA and CDR2 SQIVND (reference sequence). V was pared by 5 bases and J by 3 bases, with 11 bases between. The CDR3 bases are TGTGCCAGTAGTCCGGGACCCAACTACGAGCAGTACTTC. It codes for CASSPGPNYEQYF.

This clonotype came up many times. The chain is built from TRBV18 and TRBJ2-7, with 8 bases lining up with TRBD1. V lost 6 bases to trimming and J lost 4 bases; unmatched junction nucleotides: 11. CDR3 length equals 15 residues. CDR1 is KGHSH, CDR2 LQKENI, per germline. Here the CDR3 DNA reads TGTGCCAGCTCGCGAGGGGGGACAGGCCTTTACGAGCAGTACTTC. Its translation is CASSRGGTGLYEQYF.

The chain employs TRBV4-1 and TRBJ1-4; the D is unclear. Trimming took 0 bases from V and 6 from J, leaving 8 bases between them. The CDR3 covers 14 residues. In germline, CDR1 is MGHRA, CDR2 YSYEKL. The CDR3 DNA sequence: TGCGCCAGCAGCCAAGATCGGGGAGATGAAAAACTGTTTTTT. Protein product: CASSQDRGDEKLFF.

This clonotype occurred many times. V usage is TRBV20-1 and J usage is TRBJ2-1; D is possibly TRBD1 (5 bases). V lost 0 bases and J lost 6, with 15 bases in between. The CDR3 is 15 amino acids. Germline CDR1 is DFQATT and CDR2 is SNEGSKA (reference sequence). The CDR3, as DNA: TGCAGTGCTAGAGAGATAGGACACCCCTCCAATGAGCAGTTCTTC. Amino acids: CSAREIGHPSNEQFF.

This clonotype was found many times. The rearrangement links TRBV11-2 to TRBJ2-3; D is ambiguous. Germline CDR1 reads SGHAT; CDR2 reads FQNNGV. This CDR3 region has 10 residues. With 3 bases removed from V and 6 bases from J, the gap between germline ends came to 1 base. The CDR3 protein is CASSLDTQYF. The CDR3 DNA reads as TGTGCCAGCAGCTTGGATACGCAGTATTTT.

This clonotype was detected only a few times. The V and J genes are TRBV5-6 and TRBJ1-4; 7 bases line up with TRBD1. The V gene end was trimmed by 4 bases and the J gene end by 5 bases; junction bases not matched to a gene: 8. The CDR3 spans 15 residues. Germline CDR1 and CDR2: SGHDT and YYEEEE. CDR3 protein: CASSPGGQRNEKLFF. Here the CDR3 DNA reads TGTGCCAGCAGCCCAGGGGGACAAAGGAATGAAAAACTGTTTTTT.

This clonotype was counted a few times. An end of the junction does not agree with germline; a read error may underlie this. Here the CDR3 reads CTSSVDGNTEAFF. The CDR3 coding sequence is TGTACCAGCAGTGTTGACGGGAACACTGAAGCTTTCTTT. The chain links TRBV2 to TRBJ1-1; D is ambiguous. This CDR3 has 13 residues. Germline-derived CDR1 and CDR2 are SNHLY and FYNNEI.

The V gene is TRBV19, the J gene TRBJ2-7; the D gene is possibly TRBD2 (6 bases). This CDR3 spans 13 amino acids. Germline loops: CDR1 LNHDA, CDR2 SQIVND (reference sequence). V was pared by 11 bases and J by 3 bases, with 17 bases between. The CDR3 DNA sequence: TGTGCCGCGGCCGGGGGACGTGACTACGAGCAGTACTTC. Protein product: CAAAGGRDYEQYF.

This clonotype was seen many times. V is TRBV6-1 and J is TRBJ1-2; the match to TRBD1 covers 9 bases. The CDR3 contains 14 residues. CDR1 is MNHNS, CDR2 SASEGT, per germline. Trimming removed 8 bases from V and 3 bases from J; junction bases left unmatched: 7. The CDR3 sequence is CASERDRDYYGYTF. As DNA, the CDR3 is TGTGCCAGCGAACGGGACAGGGACTACTATGGCTACACCTTC.

This clonotype was observed at least ten times. This CDR3 is CSTGNEQYF. CDR3 nucleotides: TGCAGCACAGGGAACGAGCAGTACTTC. V gene TRBV29-1 combines with J gene TRBJ2-7; maybe TRBD1 (6 bases). V lost 8 bases and J 5 bases, leaving 7 bases between the germline ends. The CDR3 runs 9 residues. Germline values: CDR1 SQVTM, CDR2 ANQGSEA.

There are many counts of this clonotype. The CDR3 DNA reads TGTGCCAGCAGCTTAGAGGTATTTCCCTACAATGAGCAGTTCTTC. Protein: CASSLEVFPYNEQFF. The V gene is TRBV7-2, the J gene TRBJ2-1; D unclear. CDR3 length equals 15 residues. Germline V gene lookup returns CDR1 SGHTA and CDR2 FQGNSA. The V end was cut by 1 base, the J end by 2 bases, with 9 bases between.

V usage is TRBV7-9 and J usage is TRBJ2-2; D gene unclear. The CDR3 length is 15 residues. Germline lookup yields CDR1 SEHNR and CDR2 FQNEAQ (reference sequence). The V and J ends lost 4 bases and 3 bases respectively, with 12 bases between them. The CDR3, as DNA: TGTGCCAGCAGCTCCGGTGAGCCGTACACCGGGGAGCTGTTTTTT. Translation: CASSSGEPYTGELFF.

The chain joins TRBV10-3 to TRBJ2-1, with 10 positions matching TRBD1. Germline values: CDR1 ENHRY, CDR2 SYGVKD. The V gene end was trimmed by 6 bases and the J gene end by 0 bases; junction bases not matched to a gene: 2. The CDR3 is made up of 15 amino acids. This chain's CDR3 is CAIRGQGNSYNEQFF. The CDR3 DNA reads as TGTGCCATCAGGGGACAGGGGAACTCCTACAATGAGCAGTTCTTC.

This clonotype was observed once. This chain uses TRBV18 with TRBJ2-5, with D perhaps TRBD2 (5 bases). Germline V CDR1 and CDR2: KGHSH, LQKENI. The CDR3 has 15 amino acids. V was pared by 1 base and J by 5 bases, with 14 bases between. In nucleotides, the CDR3 is TGTGCCAGCTCACCACAAGAATTAAGAGGGGAGACCCAGTACTTC. Translated: CASSPQELRGETQYF.

This chain uses TRBV7-9 with TRBJ2-7; D uncertain. Germline values: CDR1 SEHNR, CDR2 FQNEAQ (reference sequence). The length of the CDR3 is 16 residues. The V gene lost 5 bases and the J gene lost 4 bases, with 21 bases spanning the gap. The CDR3 spells CASSPGRSIVFYEQYF. Written as DNA, the CDR3 is TGTGCCAGCAGCCCAGGACGGTCTATCGTTTTTTACGAGCAGTACTTC.

This clonotype showed up many times. The CDR3 DNA follows: TGTGCCAGCAGACCAACGCGGACAGGGAGAATCTATGGCTACACCTTC. Its translation: CASRPTRTGRIYGYTF. The chain employs TRBV7-8 and TRBJ1-2, with TRBD1 matching 8 bases. Germline V gene data show CDR1 as SGHVS and CDR2 as FQNEAQ. The CDR3 sequence is 16 residues long. Losses at the gene ends were 6 bases for V and 4 bases for J; bases not matched to a gene: 13.

This clonotype came up many times. The chain recombines TRBV24-1 with TRBJ1-4; unclear D gene. This CDR3 spans 13 amino acids. Trimming pared 3 bases from V and 8 bases from J, leaving 9 bases between. Germline V gene sequence: CDR1 KGHDR, CDR2 SFDVKD. Here the CDR3 DNA reads TGTGCCACCAGTGATCTGCTCGGGGAAAAACTGTTTTTT. Its translation is CATSDLLGEKLFF.

Ten or more counts support this clonotype. CDR3 bases: TGTGCCAGCAGTGACTCGTGGAGTTCCACCGGGGAGCTGTTTTTT. Translating gives CASSDSWSSTGELFF. The chain recombines TRBV28 with TRBJ2-2, with unresolved D. There are 15 residues in the CDR3. Germline V gene sequence: CDR1 MDHEN, CDR2 SYDVKM. Trimming left V 5 bases short and J 4 bases short, with 14 bases between.

This clonotype came up many times. The J gene is TRBJ1-6, the V gene TRBV11-3, with a tentative D call TRBD1 (6 bases). V was cut by 6 bases and J by 5 bases, with 14 bases left in between. The CDR3 has 15 residues. Germline-derived CDR1 and CDR2 are SGHNT and YENEEA. CDR3: CASRQGQGNNSPLHF. For the CDR3, the DNA is TGTGCCAGCAGACAGGGCCAAGGAAATAATTCACCCCTCCACTTT.

This clonotype was detected many times. The genes are TRBV12-3 or TRBV12-4 and TRBJ2-3; D not resolved. The CDR3 is 15 residues long. Trimming shortened V by 7 bases and J by 4 bases, and 18 bases separated the two germline ends. In nucleotides, the CDR3 is TGTGCCAGCACCGGAGTCGGCCAGCCCGCAGATACGCAGTATTTT. Translation gives CASTGVGQPADTQYF.

The chain uses TRBV30 and TRBJ2-7, with TRBD2 as a possible D gene (5 bases). The CDR3 runs 14 residues. Trimming shortened V by 0 bases and J by 3 bases, and 12 bases separated the two germline ends. Germline loops: CDR1 GTSNPN, CDR2 SVGIG (reference sequence). The CDR3 protein is CAWSVGLALYEQYF. The CDR3 bases are TGTGCCTGGAGTGTAGGGCTAGCACTCTACGAGCAGTACTTC.

This clonotype turned up a few times. The V and J genes are TRBV9 and TRBJ2-3, with D possibly matching TRBD1 (6 bases). This CDR3 has 14 amino acids. V lost 7 bases, J lost 4 bases, and 16 bases lay in between. The germline gives CDR1 SGDLS, CDR2 YYNGEE. CDR3 residues: CASETGVGPDTQYF. The CDR3 DNA is TGTGCCAGCGAGACAGGAGTGGGCCCAGATACGCAGTATTTT.

Notes on this clonotype: A much larger clone lies one base from this, so it may be a read error. The rearrangement joins TRBV24-1 to TRBJ2-5; D remains ambiguous. The CDR3 is 19 residues long. Germline CDR1 KGHDR, CDR2 SFDVKD. The CDR3 region has the DNA TGTACCACCAGTGATTGGAACCGGACGGCCGATTGGGACCAAGAGACCCAGTACTTC. Protein: CTTSDWNRTADWDQETQYF.